Here is one TCR beta chain with its context. TCRdb's table, derived via immunoSEQ multiplex PCR, lists solely in-frame clones and lacks some. Here the sample spans about 140,000 clones, almost 85% being singletons. The data stem from a study of blood T cell repertoires in COVID-19. This clonotype was sampled from a woman between 50 and 59 years old with acute COVID-19. Sequencing was carried out using PBMCs or T cells enriched from blood (not recorded which).

DNA of the CDR3: TGTGCCAGCAGTCTTAAGGGACAGGGGGCGGGTTTCCCCTACAATGAGCAGTTCTTC. This sequence encodes CASSLKGQGAGFPYNEQFF. V gene TRBV7-2 combines with J gene TRBJ2-1, with 12 bases lining up with TRBD1. CDR1 and CDR2 (germline): SGHTA, FQGNSA. This CDR3 has 19 residues. V shed 6 bases, J shed 2 bases, and the junction held 14 bases outside the gene matches.